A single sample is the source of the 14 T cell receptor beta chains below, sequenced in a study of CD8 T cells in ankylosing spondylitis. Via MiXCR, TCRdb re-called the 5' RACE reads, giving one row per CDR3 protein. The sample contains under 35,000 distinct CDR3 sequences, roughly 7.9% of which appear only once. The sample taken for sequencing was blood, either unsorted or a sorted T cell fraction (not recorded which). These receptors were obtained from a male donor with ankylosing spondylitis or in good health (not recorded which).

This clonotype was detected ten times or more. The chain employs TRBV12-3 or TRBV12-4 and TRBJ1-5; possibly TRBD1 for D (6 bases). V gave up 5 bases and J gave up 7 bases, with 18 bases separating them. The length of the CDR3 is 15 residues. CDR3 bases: TGTGCCAGCAGTCCCTCTCGAGGGGGTAACCAGCCCCAGCATTTT. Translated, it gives CASSPSRGGNQPQHF.

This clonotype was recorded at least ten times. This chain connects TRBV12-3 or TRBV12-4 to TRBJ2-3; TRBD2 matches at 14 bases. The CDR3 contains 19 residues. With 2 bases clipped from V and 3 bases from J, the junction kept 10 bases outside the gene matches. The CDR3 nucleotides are TGTGCCAGCAGTTTAAATCTAGGACTAGCGGGAGGAGGGACAGATACGCAGTATTTT. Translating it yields CASSLNLGLAGGGTDTQYF.

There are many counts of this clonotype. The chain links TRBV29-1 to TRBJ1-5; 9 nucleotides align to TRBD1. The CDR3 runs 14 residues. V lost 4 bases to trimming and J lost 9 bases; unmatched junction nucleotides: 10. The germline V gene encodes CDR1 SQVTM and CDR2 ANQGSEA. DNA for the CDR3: TGCAGCGTTGGGCAGCCCGGGACAGGGACGCCCCAGCATTTT. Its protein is CSVGQPGTGTPQHF.

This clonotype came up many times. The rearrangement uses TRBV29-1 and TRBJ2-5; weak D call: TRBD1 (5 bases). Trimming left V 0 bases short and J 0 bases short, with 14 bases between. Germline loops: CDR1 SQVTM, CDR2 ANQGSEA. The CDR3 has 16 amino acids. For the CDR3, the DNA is TGCAGCGTTGAAGAACAGGCCAGTTGGTACCAAGAGACCCAGTACTTC. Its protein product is CSVEEQASWYQETQYF.

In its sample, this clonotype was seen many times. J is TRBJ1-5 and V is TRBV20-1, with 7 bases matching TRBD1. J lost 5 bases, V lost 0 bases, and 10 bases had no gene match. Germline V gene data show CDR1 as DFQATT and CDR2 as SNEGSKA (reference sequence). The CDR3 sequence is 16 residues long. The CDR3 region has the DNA TGCAGTGCTAGAGATATTAGGGGGCCCGCTGATCAGCCCCAGCATTTT. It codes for CSARDIRGPADQPQHF.

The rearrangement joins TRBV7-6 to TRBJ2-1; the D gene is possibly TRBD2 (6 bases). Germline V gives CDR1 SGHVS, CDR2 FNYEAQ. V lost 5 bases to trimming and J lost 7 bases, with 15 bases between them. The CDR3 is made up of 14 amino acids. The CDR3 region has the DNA TGTGCCAGCAGCGAAACGGGACTTCCGAATGAGCAGTTCTTC. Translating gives CASSETGLPNEQFF.

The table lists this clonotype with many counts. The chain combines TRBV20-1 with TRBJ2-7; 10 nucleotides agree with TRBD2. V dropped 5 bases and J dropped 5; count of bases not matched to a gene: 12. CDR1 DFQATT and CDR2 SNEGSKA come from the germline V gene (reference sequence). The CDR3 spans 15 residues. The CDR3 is CSAFPLAGAGDEQYF. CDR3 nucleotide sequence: TGCAGTGCTTTCCCTCTAGCGGGAGCGGGGGACGAGCAGTACTTC.

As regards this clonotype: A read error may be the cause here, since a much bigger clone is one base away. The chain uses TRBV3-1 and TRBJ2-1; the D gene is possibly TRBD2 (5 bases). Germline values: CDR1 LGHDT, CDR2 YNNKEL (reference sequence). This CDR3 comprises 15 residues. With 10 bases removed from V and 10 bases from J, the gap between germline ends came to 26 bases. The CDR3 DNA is TGTGCCACCACCAAAGCCCAGACGGGGTTCATCGAGCAGTTCTTC. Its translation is CATTKAQTGFIEQFF.

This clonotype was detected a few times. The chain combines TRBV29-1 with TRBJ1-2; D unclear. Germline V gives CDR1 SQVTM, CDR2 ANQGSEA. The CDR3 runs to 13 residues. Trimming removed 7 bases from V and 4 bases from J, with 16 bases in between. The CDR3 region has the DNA TGCAGCGGTGGGGAAAGAGATTTCTATGGCTACACCTTC. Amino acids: CSGGERDFYGYTF.

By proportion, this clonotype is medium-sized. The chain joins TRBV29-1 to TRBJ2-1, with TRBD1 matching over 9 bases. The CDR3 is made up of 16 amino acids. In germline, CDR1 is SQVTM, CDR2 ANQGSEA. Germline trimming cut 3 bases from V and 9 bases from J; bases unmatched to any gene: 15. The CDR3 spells CSVDSPQVGQGSEQFF. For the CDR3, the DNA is TGCAGCGTTGACTCCCCCCAGGTGGGACAGGGAAGTGAGCAGTTCTTC.

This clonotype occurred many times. The CDR3 DNA reads as TGCAGTGCGTGTCGGGCTCCCTCGGGGGTAGAGACCCAGTACTTC. Amino acids: CSACRAPSGVETQYF. The genes are TRBV20-1 and TRBJ2-5; a weak D match, TRBD2 (6 bases). This CDR3 has 15 residues. V was clipped by 6 bases and J by 4 bases, with 21 bases between them. In germline, CDR1 is DFQATT, CDR2 SNEGSKA (reference sequence).

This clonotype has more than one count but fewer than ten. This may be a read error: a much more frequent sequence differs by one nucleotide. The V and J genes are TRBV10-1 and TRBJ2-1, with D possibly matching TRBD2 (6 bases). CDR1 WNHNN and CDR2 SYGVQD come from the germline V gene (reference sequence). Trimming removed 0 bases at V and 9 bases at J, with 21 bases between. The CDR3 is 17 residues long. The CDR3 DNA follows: TGCGCCAGCAGTGAGTCGAGCCGGGCGGGACTGGCGGCTGAGCAGTTCTTC. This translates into CASSESSRAGLAAEQFF.

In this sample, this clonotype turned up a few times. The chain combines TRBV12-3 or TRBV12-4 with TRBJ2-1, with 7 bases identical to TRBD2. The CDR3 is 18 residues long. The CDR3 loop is CTFSLATGTISSYNEQFF. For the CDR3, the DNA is TGTACCTTCAGTTTAGCTACCGGGACTATCAGCTCCTACAATGAGCAGTTCTTC.

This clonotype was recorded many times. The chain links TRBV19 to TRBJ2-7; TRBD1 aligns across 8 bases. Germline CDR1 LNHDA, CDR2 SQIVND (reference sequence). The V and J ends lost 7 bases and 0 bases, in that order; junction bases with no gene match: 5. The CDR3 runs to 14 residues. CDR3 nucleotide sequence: TGTGCCAGTAAAGACAGGGGATCCTCCTACGAGCAGTACTTC. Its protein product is CASKDRGSSYEQYF.